A selection of T cell receptor beta chains follows, all from one sample in a study of shared clonotypes between healthy human individuals. The protocol was immunoSEQ multiplex PCR, while the TCRdb copy is restricted to in-frame clones and leaves out a portion. The sample yields 2 million to 2.5 million clones, roughly 95% seen once. The material sequenced was naive CD8+ T cells sorted from blood. These receptors came from a man aged 18-30 years in good health. The CDR3 runs from the conserved cysteine through the conserved F or W. Each record gives: J gene, V gene, CDR3 protein.

TRBJ1-4 | TRBV23-1 | CASSQLGQSNEKLFF
TRBJ2-1 | TRBV5-1 | CASSYRLAGATYNEQFF
TRBJ2-7 | TRBV11-2 | CASSPPTGVVEQYF
TRBJ1-2 | TRBV27 | CASSLLGTSNYGYTF
TRBJ2-3 | TRBV7-9 | CASSLSKGGPTDTQYF
TRBJ2-7 | TRBV9 | CASSGLAGGPSYEQYF
TRBJ1-5 | TRBV19 | CASSIADTNQPQHF
TRBJ2-3 | TRBV7-9 | CASSFIAGLGGDTQYF
TRBJ2-3 | TRBV7-9 | CASSWEIATDTQYF
TRBJ1-2 | TRBV21-1 | CASSPPGAGGMGYTF
TRBJ2-7 | TRBV5-4 | CASSLKHSYEQYF
TRBJ2-1 | TRBV5-4 | CASSSGQGEGVDNEQFF
TRBJ2-7 | TRBV27 | CASSFTGSSYEQYF
TRBJ2-1 | TRBV9 | CASSVGGGTEQFF
TRBJ2-3 | TRBV5-6 | CASNPAGGTSTDTQYF
TRBJ2-3 | TRBV6-6 | CASTLAGGFTDTQYF